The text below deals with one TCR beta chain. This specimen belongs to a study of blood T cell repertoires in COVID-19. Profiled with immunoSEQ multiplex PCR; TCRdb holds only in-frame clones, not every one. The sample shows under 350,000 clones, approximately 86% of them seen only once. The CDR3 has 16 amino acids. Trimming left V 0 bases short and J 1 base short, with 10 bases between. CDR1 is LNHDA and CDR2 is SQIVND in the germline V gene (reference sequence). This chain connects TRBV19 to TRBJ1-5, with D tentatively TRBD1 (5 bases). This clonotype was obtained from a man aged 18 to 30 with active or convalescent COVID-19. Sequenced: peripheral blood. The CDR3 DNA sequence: TGTGCCAGTAGTATAGAGGGGGACTTCAGCAATCAGCCCCAGCATTTT. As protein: CASSIEGDFSNQPQHF. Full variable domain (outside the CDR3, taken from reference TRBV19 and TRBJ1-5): DGGITQSPKYLFRKEGQNVTLSCEQNLNHDAMYWYRQDPGQGLRLIYYSQIVNDFQKGDIAEGYSVSREKKESFPLTVTSAQKNPTAFYLCASSIEGDFSNQPQHFGDGTRLSIL.